Below, 28 T cell receptor beta chains from the same sample are listed, as sequenced in a study of blood T cells in healthy people across ages. Primers used in a second PCR of roughly 7 to 12 cycles were a sample-barcoded 5' primer and a J-beta primer mix. Via MiXCR, TCRdb re-called the 5' RACE reads, giving one row per CDR3 protein. The sample lists some 800,000 distinct CDR3 sequences, 20% to 25% occurring once. Another study also made use of these data, one on T cells of mothers and their children.

The sequenced material came from blood. These receptors originate from a boy aged 10-17 years in good health.

V is TRBV15 and J is TRBJ1-2; TRBD1 matches 7 bases. CDR1 LNHNV and CDR2 YYDKDF come from the germline V gene (reference sequence). V lost 4 bases to trimming and J lost 6 bases; unmatched junction nucleotides: 5. CDR3 length: 13 residues. CDR3 coding DNA: TGTGCCACCAGCAACCAACAGGGGAATGGCTACACCTTC. It codes for CATSNQQGNGYTF.

This clonotype was observed a handful of times. The rearrangement links TRBV12-3 or TRBV12-4 to TRBJ2-5; tentative D call: TRBD1 (5 bases). Trimming cost V 5 bases and J 3 bases, with 10 bases left between them. The CDR3 sequence is 13 residues long. DNA of the CDR3: TGTGCCAGCAGTCTGACAGAAAAAGAGACCCAGTACTTC. Translating it yields CASSLTEKETQYF.

As for this clonotype: Relative to the germline gene, one junction end is altered; a read error may explain this. The chain combines TRBV13 with TRBJ2-3; 10 positions match TRBD2. The CDR3 runs 16 residues. The germline gives CDR1 PRHDT, CDR2 FYEKMQ (reference sequence). The CDR3, as DNA: TGTGCCAGCAGCCCTAGAGGACTAGCGGACACAGATACGCAGTGTTTT. Its translation: CASSPRGLADTDTQCF.

The chain carries TRBV2 and TRBJ2-4, with 7 nucleotides matching TRBD1. The J segment lost 7 bases and the V segment lost 6 bases, leaving 3 bases of the junction unmatched. The germline V gene encodes CDR1 SNHLY and CDR2 FYNNEI. The CDR3 extends over 12 amino acids. CDR3 sequence: CASRKTGNIQYF. The CDR3 nucleotides read TGTGCCAGCAGGAAGACAGGGAACATTCAGTACTTC.

The chain couples TRBV4-1 to TRBJ2-3, with D possibly called TRBD1 or TRBD2 (5 bases each). V lost 3 bases and J 3 bases, leaving 16 bases between the germline ends. Germline V lookup: CDR1 MGHRA, CDR2 YSYEKL. CDR3 length equals 16 residues. CDR3 residues: CASSQVGRRTTDTQYF. The CDR3 nucleotides read TGCGCCAGCAGCCAGGTGGGACGTAGGACAACAGATACGCAGTATTTT.

The genes are TRBV20-1 and TRBJ2-4; D is undetermined. The CDR3 loop spans 17 amino acids. CDR1 is DFQATT and CDR2 is SNEGSKA in the germline V gene (reference sequence). Between the trimmed V and J ends, which lost 2 bases and 0 bases, there was a span of 17 bases. The CDR3 DNA sequence: TGCAGTGCTAGACCGCCCGGGCAGAAGATAGCCAAAAACATTCAGTACTTC. Translating it yields CSARPPGQKIAKNIQYF.

This clonotype was observed a few times. The rearrangement uses TRBV6-5 and TRBJ2-3; unclear D gene. CDR3 length: 14 residues. V was clipped by 5 bases and J by 6 bases, with 15 bases between them. Germline V lookup: CDR1 MNHEY, CDR2 SVGAGI. CDR3 amino acids: CASSPRYVGDTQYF. In DNA form, the CDR3 reads TGTGCCAGCAGTCCTCGCTACGTTGGGGATACGCAGTATTTT.

This clonotype was counted between two and nine times. The chain links TRBV9 to TRBJ1-5; TRBD1 is a possible D gene (5 bases). V lost 0 bases and J lost 6, with 10 bases in between. CDR1 is SGDLS, CDR2 YYNGEE, per germline. The CDR3 totals 14 residues. The CDR3 is CASSVGGDPQPQHF. The CDR3 DNA sequence: TGTGCCAGCAGCGTAGGGGGGGATCCTCAGCCCCAGCATTTT. The full variable domain, completed using reference TRBV9 and TRBJ1-5, is DSGVTQTPKHLITATGQRVTLRCSPRSGDLSVYWYQQSLDQGLQFLIQYYNGEERAKGNILERFSAQQFPDLHSELNLSSLELGDSALYFCASSVGGDPQPQHFGDGTRLSIL.

This clonotype was seen more than once but under ten times. V usage is TRBV7-2 and J usage is TRBJ1-5, with D hard to call. CDR3 size: 15 residues. V lost 2 bases to trimming and J lost 0 bases, with 8 bases between them. Germline CDR1 and CDR2: SGHTA and FQGNSA. The CDR3 region has the DNA TGTGCCAGCAGCTTAACGGGTACTAGCAATCAGCCCCAGCATTTT. Amino acids: CASSLTGTSNQPQHF. The whole variable domain, filled in from reference TRBV7-2 and TRBJ1-5, reads GAGVSQSPSNKVTEKGKDVELRCDPISGHTALYWYRQSLGQGLEFLIYFQGNSAPDKSGLPSDRFSAERTGGSVSTLTIQRTQQEDSAVYLCASSLTGTSNQPQHFGDGTRLSIL.

CDR3 protein: CASSHTPGRRRAFF. The CDR3 DNA reads as TGCGCCAGCAGCCACACACCGGGACGGAGGAGGGCTTTCTTT. The chain combines TRBV4-1 with TRBJ1-1; D possibly corresponds to TRBD1 (5 bases). Germline CDR1 MGHRA, CDR2 YSYEKL. Trimming cost V 3 bases and J 11 bases, with 19 bases left between them. The CDR3 extends over 14 amino acids.

CDR3 sequence reads: CASSRQMTSGGGEEQFF. For the CDR3, the DNA is TGCGCCAGCAGCCGCCAAATGACTAGCGGGGGTGGGGAAGAGCAGTTCTTC. The J gene is TRBJ2-5, the V gene TRBV4-3; 12 bases align to TRBD2. Judging by the DNA end, TRBJ2-1 fits better; the J call may be wrong. This CDR3 has 17 residues. Germline CDR1 LGHNA, CDR2 YSLEER.

This clonotype was seen only a few times. V usage is TRBV4-3 and J usage is TRBJ1-5; 8 bases align to TRBD1. The CDR3 totals 16 residues. Per germline, CDR1 LGHNA and CDR2 YSLEER. With 0 bases clipped from V and 3 bases from J, the junction kept 4 bases outside the gene matches. The CDR3 DNA reads TGCGCCAGCAGCCAAGATAGGACAGGGTTCAATCAGCCCCAGCATTTT. This translates into CASSQDRTGFNQPQHF.

The genes are TRBV12-3 or TRBV12-4 and TRBJ2-6; 9 bases agree with TRBD1. The V and J ends lost 3 bases and 0 bases, in that order; junction bases with no gene match: 3. CDR3 length equals 17 residues. The CDR3 is CASSLGTGTSGANVLTF. The CDR3 DNA reads TGTGCCAGCAGTTTGGGGACAGGGACCTCTGGGGCCAACGTCCTGACTTTC.

This clonotype has only a few counts. This chain links TRBV2 with TRBJ2-7; D unresolved. The V gene's germline CDR1 is SNHLY and CDR2 FYNNEI. The germline V and J ends were trimmed by 3 bases and 11 bases, with 8 bases remaining between them. The CDR3 spans 10 residues. CDR3 nucleotide sequence: TGTGCCAGCAGTGATAGGGTGGAGTACTTC. It yields the protein CASSDRVEYF.

This clonotype was picked up a small number of times. This rearrangement joins TRBV7-2 to TRBJ2-3; D uncertain. Germline loops: CDR1 SGHTA, CDR2 FQGNSA. The CDR3 contains 14 residues. Trimming cost V 3 bases and J 4 bases, with 11 bases left between them. Here the CDR3 DNA reads TGTGCCAGCAGCTTGGCCTCGGGTGCAGATACGCAGTATTTT. This gives the protein CASSLASGADTQYF.

Only a few counts were recorded for this clonotype. The chain joins TRBV7-2 to TRBJ2-1; maybe TRBD1 (5 bases). From germline, CDR1 is SGHTA and CDR2 FQGNSA. V was trimmed by 7 bases and J by 4 bases, leaving 17 bases between them. There are 15 residues in the CDR3. The CDR3 region has the DNA TGTGCCAGCACCATGGAAGGGGCCCCATACAATGAGCAGTTCTTC. Residues: CASTMEGAPYNEQFF. The whole variable domain, filled in from reference TRBV7-2 and TRBJ2-1, reads GAGVSQSPSNKVTEKGKDVELRCDPISGHTALYWYRQSLGQGLEFLIYFQGNSAPDKSGLPSDRFSAERTGGSVSTLTIQRTQQEDSAVYLCASTMEGAPYNEQFFGPGTRLTVL.

V gene TRBV6-5 combines with J gene TRBJ2-7, with D tentatively TRBD1 (5 bases). CDR1 and CDR2 (germline): MNHEY, SVGAGI. The V and J ends lost 0 bases and 0 bases respectively, with 9 bases between them. This CDR3 contains 15 residues. The CDR3 loop is CASSYSRQSSYEQYF. Here the CDR3 DNA reads TGTGCCAGCAGTTACTCGAGACAGAGCTCCTACGAGCAGTACTTC.

This clonotype was counted between two and nine times. The V gene is TRBV5-1, the J gene TRBJ2-2; 10 bases map to TRBD1. The CDR3 sequence is 16 residues long. V lost 4 bases to trimming and J lost 5 bases; unmatched junction nucleotides: 8. Germline CDR1 SGHRS, CDR2 YFSETQ. CDR3 coding DNA: TGCGCCAGCAGCACAGGGGACAGGGGCGTTACCGGGGAGCTGTTTTTT. Encoded protein: CASSTGDRGVTGELFF.

This chain uses TRBV29-1 with TRBJ2-1, with D hard to call. From germline, CDR1 is SQVTM and CDR2 ANQGSEA. The length of the CDR3 is 16 residues. V dropped 4 bases and J dropped 0 bases, with 16 bases sitting between them. CDR3 region: CSVVFQAPSSYNEQFF. In DNA, the CDR3 is TGCAGCGTTGTATTCCAGGCCCCGAGCTCCTACAATGAGCAGTTCTTC.

A word on this clonotype: A read error may account for a junction end that differs from germline. The chain couples TRBV14 to TRBJ2-5; D is unresolved. There are 15 residues in the CDR3. The V gene's germline CDR1 is SGHDN and CDR2 FVKESK. CDR3 sequence (DNA): TGTGCCAGCAGCCAAGTAGCATCCGACCAGGAGACCCAGTACTTC. Translating gives CASSQVASDQETQYF.

V and J are TRBV14 and TRBJ2-5; D is perhaps TRBD2 (5 bases). Germline lookup yields CDR1 SGHDN and CDR2 FVKESK. Deletions cut 3 bases from V and 5 bases from J, with 13 bases between. The CDR3 runs to 14 residues. The CDR3 sequence: CASSQKDSCETQYF. The DNA of the CDR3 is TGTGCCAGCAGCCAGAAGGACTCCTGTGAGACCCAGTACTTC. The complete variable domain, with remaining parts taken from reference TRBV14 and TRBJ2-5, reads EAGVTQFPSHSVIEKGQTVTLRCDPISGHDNLYWYRRVMGKEIKFLLHFVKESKQDESGMPNNRFLAERTGGTYSTLKVQPAELEDSGVYFCASSQKDSCETQYFGPGTRLLVL.

This clonotype has more than one count but fewer than ten. V and J are TRBV7-2 and TRBJ2-5, with unresolved D. The tail of the sequence fits TRBJ2-7 better, so the J call may be wrong. Germline CDR1 reads SGHTA; CDR2 reads FQGNSA. The CDR3 runs 14 residues. The CDR3: CASSLGSKSYEQYF. In DNA, the CDR3 is TGTGCCAGCAGCCTCGGGTCTAAATCCTACGAGCAGTACTTC.

In this sample, this clonotype turned up a few times. J is TRBJ2-4 and V is TRBV20-1, with D possibly matching TRBD1 (6 bases). The CDR3 length is 12 residues. Germline CDR1 reads DFQATT; CDR2 reads SNEGSKA (reference sequence). Trimming removed 6 bases at V and 8 bases at J, with 14 bases between. CDR3 in DNA: TGCAGTGCCCGGGCCGCAGGGGACATTCAGTACTTC. It specifies CSARAAGDIQYF.

The sample holds one count of this clonotype. The junction does not match germline at one end; this may be a read error. This chain connects TRBV24-1 to TRBJ2-7, with D perhaps matching TRBD2 (5 bases). The germline gives CDR1 KGHDR, CDR2 SFDVKD. The CDR3 has 13 amino acids. CDR3 sequence (DNA): TGTGCCACCAGTGCTGGGAGCTCCTGCGAGCAGTACTTC. Amino acid sequence: CATSAGSSCEQYF.

The V and J genes are TRBV6-2 or TRBV6-3 and TRBJ2-4; no reliable D call. The V end lost 5 bases, the J end lost 8 bases, and 10 bases lay between the germline ends. The CDR3 sequence is 12 residues long. Germline lookup yields CDR1 MNHEY and CDR2 SVGEGT. CDR3 amino acids: CASSTTAHIQYF. In DNA form, the CDR3 reads TGTGCCAGCAGTACTACCGCGCACATTCAGTACTTC.

The chain links TRBV10-3 to TRBJ2-7, with 12 bases lining up with TRBD2. The J segment lost 5 bases and the V segment lost 0 bases, leaving 2 bases of the junction unmatched. Germline CDR1 and CDR2: ENHRY and SYGVKD. The CDR3 extends over 15 amino acids. CDR3 bases: TGTGCCATCAGTGAGTCCACTAGCGGGAGGAACGAGCAGTACTTC. It encodes CAISESTSGRNEQYF.

The chain joins TRBV6-6 to TRBJ2-7; 7 bases match TRBD2. This CDR3 has 15 residues. Germline V gene lookup returns CDR1 MNHNY and CDR2 SVGAGI (reference sequence). The junction had 7 bases not matched to a gene; V was cut back by 2 bases and J by 3 bases. CDR3 nucleotide sequence: TGTGCCAGCAGTTACGGGGAGGGTGCGTACTACGAGCAGTACTTC. Amino acids: CASSYGEGAYYEQYF.

The sample holds a few counts of this clonotype. V gene TRBV20-1 combines with J gene TRBJ1-4; no clear D. Germline loops: CDR1 DFQATT, CDR2 SNEGSKA (reference sequence). This CDR3 spans 14 amino acids. Trimming pared 3 bases from V and 0 bases from J, leaving 8 bases between. The CDR3 reads CSARDGATNEKLFF. The CDR3 region has the DNA TGCAGTGCTAGGGACGGCGCAACTAATGAAAAACTGTTTTTT.